This T cell receptor (beta chain) was recovered during a study of cytomegalovirus exposure and HLA in healthy donors. Regarding the study as a whole: Some V segments, TRBV6-2 and TRBV6-3 among them, were indistinguishable and were therefore excluded. HLA alleles showed associations with some 17,000 TCR beta sequences in a later analysis, at a 0.05 false discovery rate.

Trimming took off 2 bases at V and 10 bases at J, with 6 bases between the two ends. Germline lookup yields CDR1 SNHLY and CDR2 FYNNEI. The CDR3 is 12 residues long. PCR was performed using 60 Vbeta and 13 Jbeta primers. As originally analysed: The authors later counted 65 million to 80 million unique TCR beta chains, some 12 million of them shared. Clones were sequenced by immunoSEQ multiplex PCR, and TCRdb holds only the in-frame ones, with some missing. That table supplies the V and J calls and clone size; D and trimming were determined from the DNA. The data show approximately 40,000 clones, over 65% seen once. Turning to this clone: Its antigen remains unknown.

The sample was PBMCs. The receptor was isolated from a man between 50 and 59 years old in good health and CMV-seropositive. The chain employs TRBV2 and TRBJ1-6; D is uncertain. CDR3 DNA: TGTGCCAGCAGTGAAAGCAGGTCACCCCTCCACTTT. Translated: CASSESRSPLHF.